This T cell receptor beta chain was retrieved from a study of graft-versus-host responses after intestinal transplantation. The overall study: Each recipient received a multivisceral, liver-intestinal, or isolated intestinal graft. Every recipient had anti-thymocyte globulin induction and three to four years of tacrolimus plus steroids.

Study-level results: Early post-transplant HvG declines tracked with peak circulating GvH clone levels. Detection of GvH clones occurred in recipient marrow, and some had their first appearance in ileum or blood.

To note about this clone: Its antigen is currently unknown.

V shed 8 bases and J shed 5 bases, with 12 bases lying between them. Germline CDR1 is SNHLY and CDR2 is FYNNEI. The CDR3 runs to 13 residues. Libraries were prepared by immunoSEQ multiplex PCR; TCRdb keeps only in-frame clonotypes and omits some of them. Of under 20,000 clones listed, roughly 90% are singletons. The chain is built from TRBV2 and TRBJ1-4; D perhaps matches TRBD1 (5 bases). The input for sequencing was PBMCs, taken 350 to 400 days after transplant. The sequence was collected from a human patient who received an intestinal transplant, so some T cells may come from the graft donor. In DNA form, the CDR3 reads TGTGCCAGCGGGGGAACGGGCAATGAAAAACTGTTTTTT. Translating it yields CASGGTGNEKLFF.